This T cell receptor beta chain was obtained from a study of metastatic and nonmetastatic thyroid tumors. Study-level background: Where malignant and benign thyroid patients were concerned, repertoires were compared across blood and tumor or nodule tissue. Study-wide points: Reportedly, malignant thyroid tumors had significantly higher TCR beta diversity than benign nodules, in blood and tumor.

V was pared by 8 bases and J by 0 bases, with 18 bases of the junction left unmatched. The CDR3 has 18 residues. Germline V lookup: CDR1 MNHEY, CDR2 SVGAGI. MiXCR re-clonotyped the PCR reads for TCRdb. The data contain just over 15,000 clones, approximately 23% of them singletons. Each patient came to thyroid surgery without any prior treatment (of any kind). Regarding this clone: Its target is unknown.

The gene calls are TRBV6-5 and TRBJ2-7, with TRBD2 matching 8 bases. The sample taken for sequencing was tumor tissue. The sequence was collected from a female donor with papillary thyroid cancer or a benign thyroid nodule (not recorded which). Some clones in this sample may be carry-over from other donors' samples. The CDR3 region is CASSLGSGSPLFSYEQYF. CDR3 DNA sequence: TGTGCCAGCTCACTGGGCAGCGGGAGTCCCCTTTTCTCCTACGAGCAGTACTTC.